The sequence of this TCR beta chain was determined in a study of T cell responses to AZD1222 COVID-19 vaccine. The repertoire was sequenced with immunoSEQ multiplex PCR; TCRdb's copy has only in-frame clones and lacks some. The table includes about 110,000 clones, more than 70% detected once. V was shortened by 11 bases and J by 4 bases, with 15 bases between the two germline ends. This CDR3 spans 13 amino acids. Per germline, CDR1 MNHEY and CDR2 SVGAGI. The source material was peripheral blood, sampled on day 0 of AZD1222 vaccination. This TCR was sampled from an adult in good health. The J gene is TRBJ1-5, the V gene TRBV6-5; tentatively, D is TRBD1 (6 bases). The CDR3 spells CAGRQAPNQPQHF. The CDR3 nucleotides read TGTGCCGGAAGACAGGCCCCGAATCAGCCCCAGCATTTT.